This TCR beta chain was retrieved from a study of CD8+ T cells in alopecia areata. Whole-study context: Treated patients swallowed 5 to 10 mg of oral tofacitinib twice daily. Study-wide findings and caveats: Many expanded lesional clones persisted during tofacitinib (in both scalp and blood).

The sequencing template was cDNA reverse transcribed from extracted RNA. The data were produced by immunoSEQ multiplex PCR, yet TCRdb's version contains in-frame clones alone and is incomplete. The profile shows about 120,000 clones, approximately 59% of them singletons. The V and J ends lost 3 bases and 0 bases respectively, with 11 bases between them. The germline V gene has CDR1 SQVTM and CDR2 ANQGSEA. The CDR3 consists of 14 residues. A note on this clone: Its antigen is as yet unknown.

Sample treatment: oral pan-JAK inhibitor, 5-10 mg twice daily. Peripheral blood and lesional scalp punch biopsies came from alopecia areata patients. The material sequenced was CD8+ T cells sorted from blood, taken at week 4, from a patient treated with tofacitinib. The source of this sequence is a human donor with alopecia areata. This chain links TRBV29-1 with TRBJ1-2; D gene unclear. The CDR3 coding sequence is TGCAGCGTTGATTTGTCATCTGCTAACTATGGCTACACCTTC. Its translation is CSVDLSSANYGYTF.